The 2 T cell receptor beta chains reported below all come from one sample, sequenced in a study of shared clonotypes between healthy human individuals. Naive CD8 cells comprised CD45RO-negative, CCR7-positively selected cells, excluding terminally differentiated effector memory CD45RA+ cells. The assay was immunoSEQ multiplex PCR, and TCRdb's table has in-frame clones only and misses some. Here the sample spans about 2,100,000 clones, more than 85% being singletons. Sequenced material: naive CD8+ T cells from PBMCs. Receptor source: a man aged 18 to 30 in good health. Some clones in this sample may be carry-over from other donors' samples.

A single count supports this clone. The chain has TRBV11-2 and TRBJ2-7; 10 bases are a match to TRBD2. CDR3 length: 15 residues. Germline V CDR1 and CDR2: SGHAT, FQNNGV. V was pared by 4 bases and J by 3 bases, with 6 bases of the junction left unmatched. CDR3 coding DNA: TGTGCCAGCAGCTACCCTTCTAGCGGGAGCTACGAGCAGTACTTC. Amino acid sequence: CASSYPSSGSYEQYF. Full variable domain (outside the CDR3, taken from reference TRBV11-2 and TRBJ2-7): EAGVAQSPRYKIIEKRQSVAFWCNPISGHATLYWYQQILGQGPKLLIQFQNNGVVDDSQLPKDRFSAERLKGVDSTLKIQPAKLEDSAVYLCASSYPSSGSYEQYFGPGTRLTVT.

The chain employs TRBV6-6 and TRBJ2-3; D is ambiguous. This CDR3 is built from 15 residues. Germline V gene sequence: CDR1 MNHNY, CDR2 SVGAGI (reference sequence). The V end lost 7 bases, the J end lost 0 bases, and 14 bases lay between the germline ends. CDR3 nucleotide sequence: TGTGCCAGCACCCATAGCCGTTCTAGCACAGATACGCAGTATTTT. It is translated as CASTHSRSSTDTQYF.